This TCR gamma chain was documented in a study of Vδ1+ human thymocytes. Study conclusions and caveats: Highly polyclonal TRG and TRD repertoires with Gaussian CDR3 length distributions appeared in thymus. Donors shared many TRG clonotypes but few TRD clonotypes. Unlike peripheral blood Vdelta1+ controls, thymic delta-chain sequences included about 20% Vdelta2 and few Vdelta3.

The table lists this clone with a few counts. Its cognate antigen is unknown. Different DNA sequences within this sample yield the same CDR3. The template was reverse-transcribed extracted RNA. Pooled V-gene forward primers with one constant-region reverse primer generated the CDR3 amplicons by multiplex PCR. TCRdb reanalysed the multiplex PCR reads via CATT. Of approximately 20,000 gamma-chain clones detected, approximately 13% appear once; the ten largest clones hold about 1.9%. This CDR3 has 13 amino acids. The germline gives CDR1 EGSTGY, CDR2 YDSYTSSV. The junction had 5 bases not matched to a gene; V was cut back by 6 bases and J by 0 bases.

The TCR sequence derives from a child younger than two who had congenital heart surgery. The chain combines TRGV4 with TRGJ1 or TRGJ2. Sequencing was performed on Vdelta1+ gamma-delta thymocytes from the thymus. Subset given: FACS-sorted CD3+ TCRalphabeta- TCRVdelta1+ TCRVdelta2- thymocytes. In DNA form, the CDR3 reads TGTGCCACCTGGAATAGGAATTATTATAAGAAACTCTTT. Its translation is CATWNRNYYKKLF.